This is a list of T cell receptor beta chains from one sample in a study of shared clonotypes between healthy human individuals. Sequencing was performed with immunoSEQ multiplex PCR; in TCRdb, only in-frame clones are kept and a portion is missing. Among some 2.1 million clones, about 95% were seen once, and the ten largest hold roughly 0.13%. Material for sequencing was naive CD4+ T cells sorted from blood. The receptors stem from a man between 18 and 35 years old in good health. Each CDR3 is given with its conserved first and last residue. The D gene is left open where the match is weak. Some rows have no size entry. The others give once, few or many, or a class for an expanded clone.

J gene: TRBJ1-4; V gene: TRBV15; D gene: TRBD1; clone size: NA; CDR3 length: 15; CDR3 protein: CATSRDSTGGEKLFF; CDR3 DNA: TGTGCCACCAGCAGAGATTCGACAGGGGGCGAAAAACTGTTTTTT
J gene: TRBJ2-3; V gene: TRBV29-1; D gene: TRBD2; clone size: NA; CDR3 length: 15; CDR3 protein: CSVRTSGSGTDTQYF; CDR3 DNA: TGCAGCGTTCGCACTAGCGGATCCGGCACAGATACGCAGTATTTT
J gene: TRBJ2-7; V gene: TRBV10-3; D gene: NA; clone size: NA; CDR3 length: 13; CDR3 protein: CAIRDPIRYEQYF; CDR3 DNA: TGTGCCATCAGGGACCCTATTCGCTACGAGCAGTACTTC
J gene: TRBJ2-2; V gene: TRBV2; D gene: NA; clone size: NA; CDR3 length: 14; CDR3 protein: CASYGTLNTGELFF; CDR3 DNA: TGTGCCAGTTACGGGACTCTAAACACCGGGGAGCTGTTTTTT
J gene: TRBJ2-1; V gene: TRBV4-3; D gene: TRBD2; clone size: NA; CDR3 length: 16; CDR3 protein: CASSQDPLAGGNEQFF; CDR3 DNA: TGCGCCAGCAGCCAAGATCCACTAGCGGGAGGGAATGAGCAGTTCTTC
J gene: TRBJ2-7; V gene: TRBV5-4; D gene: NA; clone size: NA; CDR3 length: 13; CDR3 protein: CASSLGPALEQYF; CDR3 DNA: TGTGCCAGCAGCTTGGGACCCGCCCTCGAGCAGTACTTC
J gene: TRBJ2-7; V gene: TRBV10-3; D gene: NA; clone size: NA; CDR3 length: 15; CDR3 protein: CAISRTGSITYEQYF; CDR3 DNA: TGTGCCATCAGTCGTACAGGGAGTATAACCTACGAGCAGTACTTC
J gene: TRBJ2-3; V gene: TRBV7-2; D gene: NA; clone size: NA; CDR3 length: 14; CDR3 protein: CASRLASPTDTQYF; CDR3 DNA: TGTGCCAGCAGATTAGCGTCCCCCACAGATACGCAGTATTTT
J gene: TRBJ1-2; V gene: TRBV18; D gene: NA; clone size: NA; CDR3 length: 13; CDR3 protein: CASSPSDSRGYTF; CDR3 DNA: TGTGCCAGCTCACCATCGGACAGTAGGGGCTACACCTTC
J gene: TRBJ1-1; V gene: TRBV6-6; D gene: NA; clone size: NA; CDR3 length: 15; CDR3 protein: CASSYPESGSTEAFF; CDR3 DNA: TGTGCCAGCAGTTACCCAGAATCCGGGAGCACTGAAGCTTTCTTT
J gene: TRBJ2-5; V gene: TRBV7-3; D gene: NA; clone size: NA; CDR3 length: 8; CDR3 protein: CASSNGDF; CDR3 DNA: TGTGCCAGCAGCAATGGGGACTTC
J gene: TRBJ2-7; V gene: TRBV5-1; D gene: NA; clone size: NA; CDR3 length: 14; CDR3 protein: CASSLGSGTYEQYF; CDR3 DNA: TGCGCCAGCAGCTTGGGCTCAGGGACCTACGAGCAGTACTTC
J gene: TRBJ2-5; V gene: TRBV11-2; D gene: NA; clone size: NA; CDR3 length: 14; CDR3 protein: CASSFNTIQETQYF; CDR3 DNA: TGTGCCAGCAGCTTTAACACAATCCAAGAGACCCAGTACTTC
J gene: TRBJ2-7; V gene: TRBV30; D gene: TRBD2; clone size: NA; CDR3 length: 15; CDR3 protein: CAWSPGEAGIYEQYF; CDR3 DNA: TGTGCCTGGAGTCCCGGAGAAGCGGGAATCTACGAGCAGTACTTC
J gene: TRBJ2-2; V gene: TRBV30; D gene: TRBD2; clone size: NA; CDR3 length: 17; CDR3 protein: CAWSVYLLAGGPGELFF; CDR3 DNA: TGTGCCTGGAGTGTATATCTACTAGCGGGAGGACCCGGGGAGCTGTTTTTT
J gene: TRBJ1-6; V gene: TRBV6-5; D gene: TRBD1; clone size: NA; CDR3 length: 14; CDR3 protein: CASKRDRGPSPLHF; CDR3 DNA: TGTGCCAGCAAGCGAGACAGGGGGCCATCACCCCTCCACTTT
J gene: TRBJ2-2; V gene: TRBV9; D gene: NA; clone size: NA; CDR3 length: 16; CDR3 protein: CASSPASGRETGELFF; CDR3 DNA: TGTGCCAGCAGCCCAGCGAGTGGGAGAGAAACCGGGGAGCTGTTTTTT
J gene: TRBJ1-1; V gene: TRBV30; D gene: NA; clone size: NA; CDR3 length: 12; CDR3 protein: CAWREGNTEAFF; CDR3 DNA: TGTGCCTGGAGGGAAGGGAACACTGAAGCTTTCTTT
J gene: TRBJ2-7; V gene: TRBV19; D gene: NA; clone size: NA; CDR3 length: 14; CDR3 protein: CASSSIDKSYEQYF; CDR3 DNA: TGTGCCAGTAGTTCCATAGACAAATCCTACGAGCAGTACTTC
J gene: TRBJ2-7; V gene: TRBV29-1; D gene: NA; clone size: NA; CDR3 length: 13; CDR3 protein: CSVADRAGNEQYF; CDR3 DNA: TGCAGCGTTGCCGACAGGGCGGGGAACGAGCAGTACTTC
J gene: TRBJ2-1; V gene: TRBV7-8; D gene: NA; clone size: NA; CDR3 length: 16; CDR3 protein: CASSLEGLVRYNEQFF; CDR3 DNA: TGTGCCAGCAGCTTGGAGGGTCTAGTACGGTACAATGAGCAGTTCTTC
J gene: TRBJ2-3; V gene: TRBV4-3; D gene: NA; clone size: once; CDR3 length: 17; CDR3 protein: CASSQAGLKGYTDTQYF; CDR3 DNA: TGCGCCAGCAGCCAAGCGGGCCTTAAGGGCTACACAGATACGCAGTATTTT
J gene: TRBJ2-7; V gene: TRBV5-6; D gene: TRBD1; clone size: once; CDR3 length: 15; CDR3 protein: CASSLTGTASYEQYF; CDR3 DNA: TGTGCCAGCAGTTTAACCGGGACAGCCTCCTACGAGCAGTACTTC
J gene: TRBJ2-3; V gene: TRBV9; D gene: NA; clone size: NA; CDR3 length: 15; CDR3 protein: CASSVGGGATDTQYF; CDR3 DNA: TGTGCCAGCAGCGTAGGCGGAGGGGCCACAGATACGCAGTATTTT
J gene: TRBJ2-2; V gene: TRBV5-4; D gene: NA; clone size: NA; CDR3 length: 17; CDR3 protein: CASSLAGQASRTGELFF; CDR3 DNA: TGTGCCAGCAGCTTGGCGGGTCAGGCCTCGAGGACCGGGGAGCTGTTTTTT
J gene: TRBJ1-2; V gene: TRBV27; D gene: TRBD1; clone size: once; CDR3 length: 16; CDR3 protein: CASSPGQSKANYGYTF; CDR3 DNA: TGTGCCAGCAGCCCGGGACAGAGTAAAGCTAACTATGGCTACACCTTC
J gene: TRBJ2-3; V gene: TRBV2; D gene: NA; clone size: once; CDR3 length: 15; CDR3 protein: CASSRAARGTDTQYF; CDR3 DNA: TGTGCCAGCAGTAGGGCGGCGAGGGGCACAGATACGCAGTATTTT
J gene: TRBJ2-7; V gene: TRBV6-1; D gene: TRBD2; clone size: NA; CDR3 length: 14; CDR3 protein: CASSVLAGVQEQYF; CDR3 DNA: TGTGCCAGCAGCGTACTAGCGGGAGTTCAAGAGCAGTACTTC
J gene: TRBJ1-6; V gene: TRBV5-6; D gene: TRBD1; clone size: NA; CDR3 length: 18; CDR3 protein: CASSLSLQGSSYNSPLHF; CDR3 DNA: TGTGCCAGCAGCTTGTCCCTACAGGGGAGCTCCTATAATTCACCCCTCCACTTT
J gene: TRBJ2-7; V gene: TRBV6-5; D gene: NA; clone size: NA; CDR3 length: 14; CDR3 protein: CASSRTQSAHEQYF; CDR3 DNA: TGTGCCAGCAGTCGCACTCAATCCGCCCACGAGCAGTACTTC
J gene: TRBJ2-7; V gene: TRBV12-1; D gene: NA; clone size: NA; CDR3 length: 16; CDR3 protein: CASSPGQGPITYEQYF; CDR3 DNA: TGTGCCAGCAGCCCGGGACAGGGGCCAATAACCTACGAGCAGTACTTC
J gene: TRBJ2-5; V gene: TRBV5-6; D gene: TRBD2; clone size: NA; CDR3 length: 16; CDR3 protein: CASSLVSGGFQETQYF; CDR3 DNA: TGTGCCAGCAGCTTGGTGTCGGGGGGATTCCAAGAGACCCAGTACTTC
J gene: TRBJ2-7; V gene: TRBV7-2; D gene: NA; clone size: NA; CDR3 length: 15; CDR3 protein: CASSLAPTNSYEQYF; CDR3 DNA: TGTGCCAGCAGCTTAGCTCCGACTAACTCCTACGAGCAGTACTTC
J gene: TRBJ2-7; V gene: TRBV2; D gene: NA; clone size: once; CDR3 length: 14; CDR3 protein: CASSEGTSRYEQYF; CDR3 DNA: TGTGCCAGCAGTGAAGGGACCAGCAGGTACGAGCAGTACTTC
J gene: TRBJ1-2; V gene: TRBV2; D gene: NA; clone size: NA; CDR3 length: 13; CDR3 protein: CASRAGPNYGYTF; CDR3 DNA: TGTGCCAGCAGGGCCGGGCCTAACTATGGCTACACCTTC
J gene: TRBJ2-1; V gene: TRBV11-2; D gene: NA; clone size: NA; CDR3 length: 18; CDR3 protein: CASSLEVGGPTTYNEQFF; CDR3 DNA: TGTGCCAGCAGCTTAGAAGTGGGGGGCCCTACTACCTACAATGAGCAGTTCTTC